Shown below are 28 T cell receptor beta chains from a single sample sequenced in a study of identical twins. TCRdb re-analysed the 5' RACE reads in MiXCR, keeping a single row per CDR3 protein. The top ten hold approximately 1% of the sample, which has 500,000 or so distinct CDR3 sequences, over 11% seen once. These data were also filed under a second study, of yellow fever vaccine responses in identical twins.

Sequenced input: CD4+ T cells sorted from blood. The source is a woman aged 18 to 35 in good health.

The rearrangement joins TRBV7-9 to TRBJ2-5, with a weak D call TRBD2 (5 bases). CDR1 SEHNR and CDR2 FQNEAQ come from the germline V gene (reference sequence). This CDR3 spans 15 amino acids. V was trimmed by 5 bases and J by 1 base, leaving 14 bases between them. The CDR3 loop reads CASSARGSPQETQYF. CDR3 DNA sequence: TGTGCCAGCAGCGCGCGAGGGAGCCCCCAAGAGACCCAGTACTTC.

The chain recombines TRBV20-1 with TRBJ2-4, with 7 bases matching TRBD2. The CDR3 is made up of 17 amino acids. With 5 bases clipped from V and 1 base from J, the junction kept 14 bases outside the gene matches. CDR1 DFQATT and CDR2 SNEGSKA come from the germline V gene (reference sequence). This chain's CDR3 is CSASDPGGRGAKNIQYF. CDR3 bases: TGCAGTGCTTCCGACCCCGGGGGGAGAGGGGCCAAAAACATTCAGTACTTC.

The chain employs TRBV20-1 and TRBJ2-7; TRBD2 aligns across 7 bases. J lost 2 bases, V lost 3 bases, and 16 bases had no gene match. In germline, CDR1 is DFQATT, CDR2 SNEGSKA (reference sequence). This CDR3 has 17 residues. The CDR3 nucleotides read TGCAGTGCTAGTTCAACCTCAGGGCTAGCGGCTACCTACGAGCAGTACTTC. Translating it yields CSASSTSGLAATYEQYF.

The table lists this clonotype with a few counts. The chain employs TRBV28 and TRBJ2-7; D is unresolved. The germline gives CDR1 MDHEN, CDR2 SYDVKM. CDR3 length: 14 amino acids. V lost 5 bases and J 2 bases, leaving 13 bases between the germline ends. The CDR3 loop is CASSTPNSAYEQYF. For the CDR3, the DNA is TGTGCCAGCAGTACACCCAATTCGGCCTACGAGCAGTACTTC.

This clonotype was seen ten or more times. The CDR3 loop reads CASQVDRANTGELFF. In DNA, the CDR3 is TGCGCCAGCCAGGTGGACAGGGCGAACACCGGGGAGCTGTTTTTT. This chain uses TRBV5-1 with TRBJ2-2; TRBD1 matches 8 bases. V shed 7 bases, J shed 0 bases, and the junction held 5 bases outside the gene matches. The CDR3 runs to 15 residues. CDR1 SGHRS and CDR2 YFSETQ come from the germline V gene.

This clonotype was detected many times. J is TRBJ2-2 and V is TRBV5-1; D remains unclear. The V gene's germline CDR1 is SGHRS and CDR2 YFSETQ. This CDR3 has 16 residues. V was clipped by 3 bases and J by 2 bases, with 14 bases between them. The chain's CDR3 is CASSSKVLSNTGELFF. The CDR3 DNA follows: TGCGCCAGCAGCTCCAAAGTACTATCAAACACCGGGGAGCTGTTTTTT.

The genes are TRBV6-5 and TRBJ1-4; 7 bases align to TRBD1. With V trimmed by 7 bases and J by 8 bases, 10 bases remained unmatched. This CDR3 has 14 residues. Germline V gene sequence: CDR1 MNHEY, CDR2 SVGAGI. The CDR3 DNA reads as TGTGCCAGCACTTCCGGGACAGCCGGCGAAAAACTGTTTTTT. Translating it yields CASTSGTAGEKLFF.

This clonotype was seen more than once but under ten times. The V call is TRBV15, the J call TRBJ2-7; 9 nucleotides align to TRBD2. From germline, CDR1 is LNHNV and CDR2 YYDKDF (reference sequence). This CDR3 has 15 residues. V lost 3 bases and J lost 5; bases outside the gene matches: 8. In DNA form, the CDR3 reads TGTGCCACCAGCAGGGAGCGGGAGGATATAGACGAGCAGTACTTC. It yields the protein CATSREREDIDEQYF.

This clonotype was picked up a small number of times. V and J are TRBV20-1 and TRBJ1-3; perhaps TRBD1 as D (5 bases). Germline V lookup: CDR1 DFQATT, CDR2 SNEGSKA (reference sequence). The CDR3 consists of 13 residues. V gave up 0 bases and J gave up 7 bases, with 10 bases separating them. The CDR3 coding sequence is TGCAGTGCTAGAGAGGCAGGGAGGAACACCATATATTTT. As protein: CSAREAGRNTIYF.

This clonotype has only a few counts. The chain carries TRBV20-1 and TRBJ2-5; D possibly corresponds to TRBD1 (6 bases). There are 13 residues in the CDR3. CDR1 is DFQATT and CDR2 is SNEGSKA in the germline V gene (reference sequence). V gave up 8 bases and J gave up 5 bases, with 18 bases separating them. CDR3 residues: CSYPFGGRETQYF. The CDR3 region has the DNA TGCAGTTACCCGTTTGGGGGCCGGGAGACCCAGTACTTC.

This clonotype showed up many times. The chain combines TRBV7-8 with TRBJ1-1; D uncertain. This CDR3 contains 16 residues. V was pared by 4 bases and J by 3 bases, with 18 bases between. CDR1 SGHVS and CDR2 FQNEAQ come from the germline V gene. As DNA, the CDR3 is TGTGCCAGCAGCTCCGGTGGCGGTGGGAGCTACACTGAAGCTTTCTTT. Its protein is CASSSGGGGSYTEAFF.

This chain links TRBV12-3 or TRBV12-4 with TRBJ2-5; 14 positions match TRBD2. J gave up 7 bases and V 3 bases, and 7 bases lay outside the gene matches. The CDR3 spans 16 residues. CDR3 residues: CASSLRLAGGLGTQYF. In nucleotides, the CDR3 is TGTGCCAGCAGTTTGCGACTAGCGGGGGGGCTGGGGACCCAGTACTTC.

This clonotype was seen more than once but under ten times. The rearrangement uses TRBV7-8 and TRBJ2-2; no reliable D call. This CDR3 is 15 amino acids long. Germline CDR1 SGHVS, CDR2 FQNEAQ. Trimming left V 5 bases short and J 1 base short, with 11 bases between. Written as DNA, the CDR3 is TGTGCCAGCAGCACCAACACAAGGAACACCGGGGAGCTGTTTTTT. Translating gives CASSTNTRNTGELFF.

The gene calls are TRBV5-1 and TRBJ1-3; 7 bases are shared with TRBD1. From germline, CDR1 is SGHRS and CDR2 YFSETQ. With V trimmed by 4 bases and J by 0 bases, 7 bases remained unmatched. This CDR3 is built from 16 residues. The CDR3 DNA sequence: TGCGCCAGCAGCCGAGGACAGGCGTCCTCTGGAAACACCATATATTTT. This sequence encodes CASSRGQASSGNTIYF.

The table lists this clonotype with a few counts. The chain recombines TRBV5-1 with TRBJ2-1; 10 bases are shared with TRBD2. The CDR3 contains 16 residues. Germline values: CDR1 SGHRS, CDR2 YFSETQ. The J segment lost 8 bases and the V segment lost 4 bases, leaving 12 bases of the junction unmatched. The CDR3 region is CASSRPGLAIADEQFF. In nucleotides, the CDR3 is TGCGCCAGCAGCCGCCCGGGACTAGCGATCGCCGATGAGCAGTTCTTC.

The chain joins TRBV29-1 to TRBJ2-1; perhaps TRBD1 as D (5 bases). The CDR3 is 11 amino acids. Trimming took off 4 bases at V and 4 bases at J, with 5 bases between the two ends. Germline CDR1 and CDR2: SQVTM and ANQGSEA. The CDR3 is CSVGQYNEQFF. The CDR3 DNA is TGCAGCGTTGGACAGTACAATGAGCAGTTCTTC.

This clonotype came up a few times. J is TRBJ2-3 and V is TRBV28; the match to TRBD2 covers 9 bases. This CDR3 is 15 amino acids long. The germline V gene has CDR1 MDHEN and CDR2 SYDVKM. The V segment lost 1 base and the J segment 4 bases; nucleotides outside the gene matches: 3. The CDR3: CASSLFAGGADTQYF. CDR3 coding DNA: TGTGCCAGCAGTTTATTTGCGGGAGGGGCAGATACGCAGTATTTT.

The gene calls are TRBV27 and TRBJ2-7, with TRBD2 as a possible D gene (5 bases). Trimming pared 10 bases from V and 9 bases from J, leaving 28 bases between. CDR1 and CDR2 (germline): MNHEY, SMNVEV (reference sequence). CDR3 size: 15 residues. For the CDR3, the DNA is TGTGCCACCGGAGATCGGAGACTACGCCACGTTGGGCAGTACTTC. Encoded protein: CATGDRRLRHVGQYF.

This clonotype occurred a few times. V and J are TRBV5-6 and TRBJ2-1; the D gene is possibly TRBD2 (7 bases). Deletions cut 0 bases from V and 12 bases from J, with 19 bases between. The CDR3 covers 15 residues. Germline V CDR1 and CDR2: SGHDT, YYEEEE. The CDR3: CASSLATRRGRVQFF. For the CDR3, the DNA is TGTGCCAGCAGCTTGGCCACTAGGAGGGGGAGGGTGCAGTTCTTC.

The J gene is TRBJ1-2, the V gene TRBV12-3 or TRBV12-4, with 8 bases fitting TRBD1. The CDR3 is 11 amino acids. Losses at the gene ends were 8 bases for V and 8 bases for J; bases not matched to a gene: 4. CDR3 region: CASGTGLGYTF. The CDR3 DNA reads as TGTGCCAGCGGGACAGGACTGGGCTACACCTTC.

In this sample, this clonotype turned up many times. The V gene is TRBV12-3 or TRBV12-4, the J gene TRBJ2-3; perhaps TRBD2 as D (7 bases). This CDR3 is built from 14 residues. Deletions cut 6 bases from V and 5 bases from J, with 15 bases between. DNA of the CDR3: TGTGCCAGCAGCGTAGGGGGGGCCGTAGATACGCAGTATTTT. Translation: CASSVGGAVDTQYF.

This clonotype showed up just a few times. The chain joins TRBV2 to TRBJ2-5; possible D gene TRBD2, 5 bases. Per the germline V gene, CDR1 is SNHLY and CDR2 is FYNNEI. The CDR3 has 13 residues. V lost 11 bases and J 5 bases, leaving 18 bases between the germline ends. CDR3 sequence reads: CAAKEAPMETQYF. CDR3 in DNA: TGTGCCGCGAAGGAGGCCCCGATGGAGACCCAGTACTTC.

V is TRBV12-3 or TRBV12-4 and J is TRBJ2-2; D is perhaps TRBD1 or TRBD2 (6 bases each). V gave up 6 bases and J gave up 6 bases, with 17 bases separating them. The CDR3 runs 15 residues. The CDR3 DNA reads TGTGCCAGCAGACCCCAGACAGGAGGGCCCGGGGAGCTGTTTTTT. This sequence encodes CASRPQTGGPGELFF.

This clonotype was detected ten times or more. The rearrangement links TRBV3-1 to TRBJ1-2, with no clear D. The CDR3 extends over 13 amino acids. V gave up 1 base and J gave up 2 bases, with 5 bases separating them. Germline CDR1 and CDR2: LGHDT and YNNKEL (reference sequence). CDR3 residues: CASSQAVNYGYTF. The CDR3 region has the DNA TGTGCCAGCAGCCAAGCCGTAAACTATGGCTACACCTTC.

This clonotype was found once. The CDR3 DNA follows: TGCGCCAGCAGCCGAGGACAGGTCTACGAGCAGTACTTC. This encodes CASSRGQVYEQYF. V gene TRBV5-1 combines with J gene TRBJ2-7; 7 bases agree with TRBD1. Germline CDR1 and CDR2: SGHRS and YFSETQ. The CDR3 runs to 13 residues. V trimming: 4 bases; J trimming: 3 bases; junction bases outside the gene matches: 4.

Details on this clonotype: An end of the junction differs from the germline gene, which may be a read error. This sequence joins TRBV5-1 and TRBJ2-3, with 15 bases matching TRBD2. The CDR3 length is 18 residues. In germline, CDR1 is SGHRS, CDR2 YFSETQ. Written as DNA, the CDR3 is TGCGCCAGCAGCCGTTCCGGGACTAGCGGGAGGAGCACAGATATGCAGTATTTT. This encodes CASSRSGTSGRSTDMQYF.

This clonotype has just a few counts. J is TRBJ2-2 and V is TRBV11-2, with 15 positions matching TRBD2. The trim removed 5 bases at V and 1 base at J, leaving 5 bases unmatched. Germline V gene sequence: CDR1 SGHAT, CDR2 FQNNGV. The CDR3 length is 18 residues. The CDR3, as DNA: TGTGCCAGCAGCCACTCGGGACTAGCGGGAGGGAACACCGGGGAGCTGTTTTTT. Translation: CASSHSGLAGGNTGELFF.

In this sample, this clonotype turned up a few times. The rearrangement links TRBV12-3 or TRBV12-4 to TRBJ2-5; D not certain. V shed 5 bases and J shed 5 bases, with 9 bases lying between them. This CDR3 comprises 12 residues. In DNA, the CDR3 is TGTGCCAGCAGTATAGGATCTGAGACCCAGTACTTC. This translates into CASSIGSETQYF.